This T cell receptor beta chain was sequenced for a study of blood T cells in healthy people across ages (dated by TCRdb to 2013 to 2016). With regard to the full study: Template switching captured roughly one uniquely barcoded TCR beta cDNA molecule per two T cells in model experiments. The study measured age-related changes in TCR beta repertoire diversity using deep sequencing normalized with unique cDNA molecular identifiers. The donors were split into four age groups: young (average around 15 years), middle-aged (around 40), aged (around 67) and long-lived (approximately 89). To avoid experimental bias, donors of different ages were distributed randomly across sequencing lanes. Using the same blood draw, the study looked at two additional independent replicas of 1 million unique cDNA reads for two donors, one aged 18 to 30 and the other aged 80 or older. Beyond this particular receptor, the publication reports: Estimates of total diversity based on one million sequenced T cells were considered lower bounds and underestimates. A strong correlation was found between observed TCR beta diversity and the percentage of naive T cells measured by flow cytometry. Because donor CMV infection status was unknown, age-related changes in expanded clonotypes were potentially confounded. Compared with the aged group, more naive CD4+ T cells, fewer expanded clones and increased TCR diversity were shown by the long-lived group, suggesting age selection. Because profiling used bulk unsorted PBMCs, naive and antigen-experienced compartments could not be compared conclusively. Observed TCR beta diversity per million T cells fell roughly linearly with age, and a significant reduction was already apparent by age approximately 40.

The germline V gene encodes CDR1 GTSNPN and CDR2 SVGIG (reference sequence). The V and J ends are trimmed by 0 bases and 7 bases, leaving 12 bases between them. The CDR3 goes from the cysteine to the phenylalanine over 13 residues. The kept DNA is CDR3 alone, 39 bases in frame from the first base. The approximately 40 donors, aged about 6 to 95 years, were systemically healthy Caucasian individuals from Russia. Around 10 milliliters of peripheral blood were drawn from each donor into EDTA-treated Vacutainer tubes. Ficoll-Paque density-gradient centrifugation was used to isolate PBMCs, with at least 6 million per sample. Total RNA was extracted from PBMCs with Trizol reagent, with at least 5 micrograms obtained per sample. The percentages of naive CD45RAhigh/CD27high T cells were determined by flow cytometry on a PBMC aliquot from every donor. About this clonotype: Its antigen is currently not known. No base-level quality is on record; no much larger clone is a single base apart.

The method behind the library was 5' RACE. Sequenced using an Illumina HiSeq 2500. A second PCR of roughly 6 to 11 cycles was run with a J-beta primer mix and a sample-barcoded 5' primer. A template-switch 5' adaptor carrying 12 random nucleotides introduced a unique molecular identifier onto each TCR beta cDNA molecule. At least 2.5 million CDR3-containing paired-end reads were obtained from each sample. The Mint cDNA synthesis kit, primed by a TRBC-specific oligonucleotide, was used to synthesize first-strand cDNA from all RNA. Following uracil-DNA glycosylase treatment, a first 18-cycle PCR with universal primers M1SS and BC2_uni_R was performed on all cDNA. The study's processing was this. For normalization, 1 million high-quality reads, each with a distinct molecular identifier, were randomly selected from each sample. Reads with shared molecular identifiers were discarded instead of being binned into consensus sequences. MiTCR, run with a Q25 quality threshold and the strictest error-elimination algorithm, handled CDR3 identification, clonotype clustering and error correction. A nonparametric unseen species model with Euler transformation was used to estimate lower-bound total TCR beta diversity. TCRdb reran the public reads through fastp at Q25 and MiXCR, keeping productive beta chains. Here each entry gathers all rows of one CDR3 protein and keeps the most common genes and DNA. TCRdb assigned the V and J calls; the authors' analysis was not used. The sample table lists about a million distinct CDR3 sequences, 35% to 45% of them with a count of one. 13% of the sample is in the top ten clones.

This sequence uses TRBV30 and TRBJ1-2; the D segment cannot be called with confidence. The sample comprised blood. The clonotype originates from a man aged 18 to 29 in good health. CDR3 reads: CAWSVGGGLGYTF. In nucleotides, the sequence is TGTGCCTGGAGTGTAGGTGGCGGCCTTGGCTACACCTTC.